These 8 T cell receptor beta chains came from one sample sequenced in a study of blood T cell repertoires in COVID-19 (dated by TCRdb to 2018 to 2020). The method was the immunoSEQ multiplex PCR assay. TCRdb took this table from immuneACCESS and kept in-frame rearrangements with V and J called. Such tables lack part of the clones; where checked against another copy, unresolved V genes explain under half of the gap, and the rest is unexplained. The sample profile shows some 300,000 clones; about 88% of them were found once. The ten largest clones capture roughly 1.3% of the sample. Sample: peripheral blood. These receptors were taken from a man between 65 and 85 years old with acute or convalescent COVID-19.

The genes are TRBV2 and TRBJ2-5; D is unresolved. Germline V gene data show CDR1 as SNHLY and CDR2 as FYNNEI. The CDR3 runs 14 residues. V lost 1 base and J 5 bases, leaving 11 bases between the germline ends. The CDR3 spells CASSEVATRETQYF. Written as DNA, the CDR3 is TGTGCCAGCAGTGAAGTGGCGACGAGGGAGACCCAGTACTTC. Full variable domain (outside the CDR3, taken from reference TRBV2 and TRBJ2-5): EPEVTQTPSHQVTQMGQEVILRCVPISNHLYFYWYRQILGQKVEFLVSFYNNEISEKSEIFDDQFSVERPDGSNFTLKIRSTKLEDSAMYFCASSEVATRETQYFGPGTRLLVL.

This clone was counted once. The chain joins TRBV14 to TRBJ1-4; D is unresolved. Germline CDR1 SGHDN, CDR2 FVKESK. CDR3 length: 13 residues. Trimming took off 6 bases at V and 12 bases at J, with 17 bases between the two ends. The CDR3: CASSLPRSEELFF. CDR3 nucleotides: TGTGCCAGCAGTTTGCCACGGTCTGAGGAACTGTTTTTT.

This chain joins TRBV29-1 and TRBJ2-5; D is possibly TRBD2 (7 bases). The CDR3 has 12 residues. Per germline, CDR1 SQVTM and CDR2 ANQGSEA. V lost 8 bases, J lost 1 base, and 11 bases lay in between. The CDR3 sequence: CSLAGAQETQYF. CDR3 sequence (DNA): TGCAGCCTGGCGGGGGCCCAAGAGACCCAGTACTTC.

The gene calls are TRBV4-3 and TRBJ2-3, with D unresolved. The CDR3 is 15 residues long. Trimming pared 0 bases from V and 8 bases from J, leaving 15 bases between. Germline loops: CDR1 LGHNA, CDR2 YSLEER. CDR3 in amino acids: CASSQESGLYGTQYF. The DNA of the CDR3 is TGCGCCAGCAGCCAAGAATCGGGTTTGTACGGTACGCAGTATTTT.

This clone was detected once. This chain connects TRBV28 to TRBJ2-3; D is unresolved. CDR3 length equals 13 residues. CDR1 and CDR2 from the germline V gene are MDHEN and SYDVKM. V was cut by 8 bases and J by 2 bases, with 11 bases left in between. As DNA, the CDR3 is TGTGCCAGCGCTCATGCGTCCACAGATACGCAGTATTTT. It codes for CASAHASTDTQYF.

In regard to this clone: At one of its ends the junction is not consistent with the germline gene, which may arise from a read error. V and J are TRBV7-2 and TRBJ2-5, with D possibly TRBD1 on 6 matching bases. The CDR3 is 14 residues long. Germline loops: CDR1 SGHTA, CDR2 FQGNSA. In DNA form, the CDR3 reads TGTGCCAGCAGCTTATTAGGGGGAAGGGACCCTCTCGACTTC. Translation: CASSLLGGRDPLDF.

V usage is TRBV4-2 and J usage is TRBJ1-5; the D gene is possibly TRBD1 (5 bases). Trimming cost V 0 bases and J 5 bases, with 11 bases left between them. The CDR3 has 15 amino acids. Germline V gives CDR1 LGHNA, CDR2 YNFKEQ. CDR3: CASSQDGRDDQPQHF. The CDR3 DNA follows: TGTGCCAGCAGCCAAGATGGGAGGGACGATCAGCCCCAGCATTTT.

The chain carries TRBV7-6 and TRBJ2-2; no clear D. The V gene lost 1 base and the J gene lost 4 bases, with 13 bases spanning the gap. This CDR3 is 16 amino acids long. Per germline, CDR1 SGHVS and CDR2 FNYEAQ. CDR3 bases: TGTGCCAGCAGCTTAGGGTTCGGAGTATCCACCGGGGAGCTGTTTTTT. It is translated as CASSLGFGVSTGELFF. The whole variable domain, filled in from reference TRBV7-6 and TRBJ2-2, reads GAGVSQSPRYKVTKRGQDVALRCDPISGHVSLYWYRQALGQGPEFLTYFNYEAQQDKSGLPNDRFSAERPEGSISTLTIQRTEQRDSAMYRCASSLGFGVSTGELFFGEGSRLTVL.